The clone carrying this TCR beta chain was counted between two and nine times. Its target is unknown. This sample was included in a study of spatial heterogeneity in lung cancer. Overall study: Matched bulk RNA-seq provided a T cell module score, and TCR transcript counts in tumor regions correlated strongly with it.

Time point of the sample: sample taken at primary tumor resection. Samples were donated by 72 untreated early-stage non-small cell lung cancer patients. Each CDR3 protein gets one entry after TCRdb re-called the 5' RACE reads with MiXCR. The repertoire includes 20,000 to 30,000 distinct CDR3 sequences, roughly 10% of them detected once, and about 7.7% sits in the top ten. V dropped 3 bases and J dropped 3 bases, with 14 bases sitting between them. The germline V gene has CDR1 SGHDT and CDR2 YYEEEE. The CDR3 is 15 residues long. Study results and limitations: The study found that expanded intratumoral alpha and beta TCR counts tracked tumor mutation counts.

This TCR was sampled from a male donor with early-stage non-small cell lung cancer. Sequenced here: lung tumor tissue, sampled at surgery. The chain carries TRBV5-6 and TRBJ2-3, with D maybe TRBD2 (5 bases). The CDR3 sequence is CASSSPLRRTDTQYF. The DNA for the CDR3 is TGTGCCAGCAGCTCCCCACTACGGAGGACAGATACGCAGTATTTT.